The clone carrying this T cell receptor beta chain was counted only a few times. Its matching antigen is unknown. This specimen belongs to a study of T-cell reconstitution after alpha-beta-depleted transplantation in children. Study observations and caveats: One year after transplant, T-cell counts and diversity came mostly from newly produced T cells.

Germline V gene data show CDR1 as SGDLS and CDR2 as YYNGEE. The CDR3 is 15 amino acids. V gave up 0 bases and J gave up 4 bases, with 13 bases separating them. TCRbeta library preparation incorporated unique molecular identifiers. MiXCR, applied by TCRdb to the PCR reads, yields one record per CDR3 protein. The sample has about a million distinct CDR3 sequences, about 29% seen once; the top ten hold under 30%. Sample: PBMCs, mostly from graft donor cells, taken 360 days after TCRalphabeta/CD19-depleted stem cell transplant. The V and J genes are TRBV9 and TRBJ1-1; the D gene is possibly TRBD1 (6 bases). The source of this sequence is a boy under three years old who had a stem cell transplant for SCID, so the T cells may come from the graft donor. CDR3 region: CASSVVGGLGTEAFF. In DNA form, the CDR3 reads TGTGCCAGCAGCGTAGTGGGGGGGCTGGGCACTGAAGCTTTCTTT. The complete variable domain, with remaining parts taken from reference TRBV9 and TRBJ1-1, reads DSGVTQTPKHLITATGQRVTLRCSPRSGDLSVYWYQQSLDQGLQFLIQYYNGEERAKGNILERFSAQQFPDLHSELNLSSLELGDSALYFCASSVVGGLGTEAFFGQGTRLTVV.